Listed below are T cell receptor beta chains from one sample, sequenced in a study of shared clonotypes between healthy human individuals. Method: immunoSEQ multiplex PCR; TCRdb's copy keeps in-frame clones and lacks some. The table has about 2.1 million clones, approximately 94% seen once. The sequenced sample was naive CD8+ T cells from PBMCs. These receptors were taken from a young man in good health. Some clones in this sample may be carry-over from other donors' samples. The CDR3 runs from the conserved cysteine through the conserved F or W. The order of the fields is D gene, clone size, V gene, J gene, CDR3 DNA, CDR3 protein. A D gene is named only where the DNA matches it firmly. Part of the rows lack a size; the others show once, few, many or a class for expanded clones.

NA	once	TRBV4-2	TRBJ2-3	TGTGCCAGCAGCCACCACAGTGAACTGACAGATACGCAGTATTTT	CASSHHSELTDTQYF
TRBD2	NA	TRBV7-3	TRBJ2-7	TGTGCCAGCAGCGCGACTAGCGGGGCCTCCGAGCAGTACTTC	CASSATSGASEQYF
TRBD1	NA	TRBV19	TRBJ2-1	TGTGCCAGTAGTCCCGGGACAGGGGGCGCGAGTAATGAGCAGTTCTTC	CASSPGTGGASNEQFF
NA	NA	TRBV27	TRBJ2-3	TGTGCCAGCAGTTTATCGGACGGAGGCACAGATACGCAGTATTTT	CASSLSDGGTDTQYF
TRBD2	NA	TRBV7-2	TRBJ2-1	TGTGCCAGCACCAAAACAGGTCGGACTAGTGACTACAATGAGCAGTTCTTC	CASTKTGRTSDYNEQFF
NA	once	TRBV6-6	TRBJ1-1	TGTGCCAGCAGTTACTCATCAGGGGAAGTTGCTGAAGCTTTCTTT	CASSYSSGEVAEAFF
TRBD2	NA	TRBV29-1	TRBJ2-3	TGCAGCGGGCTACTAGCGGGAGGTTTAGATACGCAGTATTTT	CSGLLAGGLDTQYF
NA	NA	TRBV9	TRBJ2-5	TGTGCCAGCAGCTTGGACACAGACCAAGAGACCCAGTACTTC	CASSLDTDQETQYF
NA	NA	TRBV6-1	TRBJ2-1	TGTGCCAGCAGTGAAGAGAGTTTTGGGAGGCCGCAGTTCTTC	CASSEESFGRPQFF
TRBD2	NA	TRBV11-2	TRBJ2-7	TGTGCCAGCAGCCCGGGGGGGTACGAGCAGTACTTC	CASSPGGYEQYF
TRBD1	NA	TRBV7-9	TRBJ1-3	TGTGCCAGCAGCGAGCGACCTAGACAGGGGGCCATCTCTGGAAACACCATATATTTT	CASSERPRQGAISGNTIYF
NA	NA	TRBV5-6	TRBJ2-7	TGTGCCAGCAGCTTGGTTGGGAACCACTACGAGCAGTACTTC	CASSLVGNHYEQYF
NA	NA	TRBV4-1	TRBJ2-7	TGCGCCAGCAGCCAAGAACTGGTGCCCTACGAGCAGTACTTC	CASSQELVPYEQYF
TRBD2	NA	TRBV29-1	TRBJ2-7	TGCAGCGGGAGGGCGGGGGGCGAGCAGTACTTC	CSGRAGGEQYF
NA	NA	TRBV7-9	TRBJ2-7	TGTGCCAGCCGGCTGGAGGCCTGGGGCGAGCAGTACTTC	CASRLEAWGEQYF
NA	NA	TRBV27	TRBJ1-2	TGTGCAGCGGGTTGGGGATTCAACTATGGCTACACCTTC	CAAGWGFNYGYTF
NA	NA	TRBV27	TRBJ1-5	TGTGCCAGCAGTTTCAGGGACCCCAATCAGCCCCAGCATTTT	CASSFRDPNQPQHF
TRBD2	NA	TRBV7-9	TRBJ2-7	TGTGCCAGCAGTACCGGGACTAGCGGGCACGAGCAGTACTTC	CASSTGTSGHEQYF
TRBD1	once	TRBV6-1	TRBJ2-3	TGTGCCAGCAGTGAAGGCCCAGGGGGCGCGACAGATACGCAGTATTTT	CASSEGPGGATDTQYF
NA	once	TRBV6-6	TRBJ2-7	TGTGCCAGCAGTTACCGGTGGTCACCATCCTACGAGCAGTACTTC	CASSYRWSPSYEQYF
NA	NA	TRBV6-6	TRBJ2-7	TGTGCCAGCAGAGCTGATATTAGCGGTAACTACGAGCAGTACTTC	CASRADISGNYEQYF
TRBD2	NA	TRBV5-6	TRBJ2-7	TGTGCCAGCAGCCCAGGGAGCGGGAGCACCTACGAGCAGTACTTC	CASSPGSGSTYEQYF
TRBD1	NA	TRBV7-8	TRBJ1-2	TGTGCCAGCAGCCCGGACAGGGGAGTGGGCGGCTACACCTTC	CASSPDRGVGGYTF
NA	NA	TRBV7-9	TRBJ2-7	TGTGCCAGCAGCCCCCCGGGTCGGATGAAGACCTACGAGCAGTACTTC	CASSPPGRMKTYEQYF
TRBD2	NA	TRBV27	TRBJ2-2	TGTGCCAGCAGTTTTTTATCCGGGAGGGACACCGGGGAGCTGTTTTTT	CASSFLSGRDTGELFF
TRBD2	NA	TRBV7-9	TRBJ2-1	TGTGCCAGCAGCCACGTACGGACTAGCGGGATACTTTCCTACAATGAGCAGTTCTTC	CASSHVRTSGILSYNEQFF
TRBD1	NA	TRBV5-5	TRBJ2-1	TGTGCCAGCAGCCAAAGAGGACAGGGCCAAGGTGGCAATGAGCAGTTCTTC	CASSQRGQGQGGNEQFF
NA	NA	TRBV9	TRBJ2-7	TGTGCCAGCAGCGTAGCGGCAGGGGCGGCCTACGAGCAGTACTTC	CASSVAAGAAYEQYF
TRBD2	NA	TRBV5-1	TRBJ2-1	TGCGCCAGCAGCTTGGCGCCTAGCGGGAGCATTGAGCAGTTCTTC	CASSLAPSGSIEQFF
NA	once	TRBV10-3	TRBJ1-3	TGTGCCATCAGTGAGCGAGGAGGGAACCCCTCTGGAAACACCATATATTTT	CAISERGGNPSGNTIYF
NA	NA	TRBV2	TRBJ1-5	TGTGCCAGCAGTGATGGGCAGGGTTACAATCAGCCCCAGCATTTT	CASSDGQGYNQPQHF
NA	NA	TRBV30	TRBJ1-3	TGTGCCTGGAGTGTGGCGGACACCATATATTTT	CAWSVADTIYF
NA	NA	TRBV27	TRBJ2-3	TGTGCCAGCAGTCCGAGCACAGATACGCAGTATTTT	CASSPSTDTQYF
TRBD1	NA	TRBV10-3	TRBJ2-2	TGTGCCATCAGCGGACAGGGAGGCACCGGGGAGCTGTTTTTT	CAISGQGGTGELFF
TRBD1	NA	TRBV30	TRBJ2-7	TGTGCCTGGAGTCGGGACAGGGGCGACAACTACGAGCAGTACTTC	CAWSRDRGDNYEQYF
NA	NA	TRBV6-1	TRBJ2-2	TGTGCCAGCTTGAGGGTCGACACCGGGGAGCTGTTTTTT	CASLRVDTGELFF
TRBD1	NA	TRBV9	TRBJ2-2	TGTGCCAGCAGCCCTCGGGACAGGGGGCCCACCGGGGAGCTGTTTTTT	CASSPRDRGPTGELFF
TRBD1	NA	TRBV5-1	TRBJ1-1	TGCGCCAGTAGGACAGGGTCCACTGAAGCTTTCTTT	CASRTGSTEAFF
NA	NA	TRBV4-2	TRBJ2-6	TGTGCCAGCAGCCAAGTGGAGGCCAACGTCCTGACTTTC	CASSQVEANVLTF
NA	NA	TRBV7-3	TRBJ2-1	TGTGCCAGCAGCTTAACGACTGGCAATGAGCAGTTCTTC	CASSLTTGNEQFF
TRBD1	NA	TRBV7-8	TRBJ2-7	TGTGCCAGCAGCTCCCGGGACAGCTACGAGCAGTACTTC	CASSSRDSYEQYF
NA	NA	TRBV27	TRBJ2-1	TGTGCCAGCAGGATCGGGGCGGGGACATACAATGAGCAGTTCTTC	CASRIGAGTYNEQFF
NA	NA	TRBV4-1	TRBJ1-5	TGCGCCAGCAGCCAAGGCCAGGGTAGCAATCAGCCCCAGCATTTT	CASSQGQGSNQPQHF
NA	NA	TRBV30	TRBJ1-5	TGTGCCTGGAGTGTATGGGGTAATCAGCCCCAGCATTTT	CAWSVWGNQPQHF
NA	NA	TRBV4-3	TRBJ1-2	TGCGCCAGCAGCCAGGGCACCTTGACCTATGGCTACACCTTC	CASSQGTLTYGYTF
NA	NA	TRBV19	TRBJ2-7	TGTGCCAGTAGTTCCGCGGACAGTTACTACGAGCAGTACTTC	CASSSADSYYEQYF
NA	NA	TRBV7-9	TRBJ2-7	TGTGCCAGCAGCTCCCGTGGGGGCCGGGGGTACTACGAGCAGTACTTC	CASSSRGGRGYYEQYF
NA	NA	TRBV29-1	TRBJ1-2	TGCAGCGCCGAATCAGGGACGAACTATGGCTACACCTTC	CSAESGTNYGYTF
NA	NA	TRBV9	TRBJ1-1	TGTGCCAGCAGCGTAGAGGCGGGGGGAAGGACTGAAGCTTTCTTT	CASSVEAGGRTEAFF
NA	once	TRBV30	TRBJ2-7	TGTGCCTGGAGTGTACCGGGGGAGAGGGCCAGCTCCTACGAGCAGTACTTC	CAWSVPGERASSYEQYF
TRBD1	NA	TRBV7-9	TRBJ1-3	TGTGCCAGCAGCTTAAGCGGGACAGCGGGAAACACCATATATTTT	CASSLSGTAGNTIYF
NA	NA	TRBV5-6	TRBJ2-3	TGTGCCAGCAGCTCTCACATGTCACCAGATACGCAGTATTTT	CASSSHMSPDTQYF
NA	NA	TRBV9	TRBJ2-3	TGTGCCAGCAGCGTAGCTAGGTCAGATACGCAGTATTTT	CASSVARSDTQYF
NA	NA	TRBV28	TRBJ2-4	TGTGCCAGCAGCAACCGTAGAAAGGGGGCCAAAAACATTCAGTACTTC	CASSNRRKGAKNIQYF
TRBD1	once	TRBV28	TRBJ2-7	TGTGCCAGCAGCCGCCGGTTGGAAGGGGGCCACGAGCAGTACTTC	CASSRRLEGGHEQYF